The clone carrying this T cell receptor (beta chain) came up a few times. The antigen is undetermined. The CDR3 is 15 residues long. Per germline, CDR1 SGHVS and CDR2 FQNEAQ. V lost 5 bases and J 4 bases, leaving 18 bases between the germline ends. In TCRdb, the 5' RACE reads were re-called with MiXCR into one record per CDR3 protein. The table shows about 480,000 distinct CDR3 sequences, with 12% to 15% occurring only once. This record belongs to a study of identical twins. Study-level points and caveats: The authors noted that invariant MAIT and iNKT cells could partly confound zero-insertion analyses. Clonotypes of the beta chain that were abundant in cord blood carried fewer insertions (memory repertoires showed none).

These sequences were also reported in another study, on yellow fever vaccine responses in identical twins.

The sample consisted of CD4+ T cells sorted from blood. This receptor was obtained from a woman aged 18 to 35 in good health. V usage is TRBV7-8 and J usage is TRBJ2-7, with D possibly TRBD2 on 6 matching bases. CDR3 protein: CASSPDGRATYEQYF. The CDR3 DNA sequence: TGTGCCAGCAGCCCTGACGGGAGAGCTACTTACGAGCAGTACTTC. Full variable domain (missing parts from reference TRBV7-8 and TRBJ2-7): GAGVSQSPRYKVAKRGQDVALRCDPISGHVSLFWYQQALGQGPEFLTYFQNEAQLDKSGLPSDRFFAERPEGSVSTLKIQRTQQEDSAVYLCASSPDGRATYEQYFGPGTRLTVT.